This is a list of T cell receptor beta chains from one sample in a study of identical twins. One entry per CDR3 protein results from TCRdb running MiXCR on the 5' RACE reads. The sample carries about 200,000 distinct CDR3 sequences, about 6.7% recorded once. These records were also assigned to another study, of T cells expressing NK-cell markers.

Sequencing input: CD8+ T cells sorted from blood. These TCRs come from a woman under 30 in good health. Each CDR3 is given with its conserved first and last residue. Each record gives: CDR3 DNA, CDR3 protein, J gene, clone size, D gene, V gene. The D gene is left open where the match is weak. The size of a clone is reported for some rows only, either as once, few or many, or as a class for expanded clones.

CDR3nt: TGCGCCAGCAGCCAAGATGAAGGATACGCCTACAATGAGCAGTTCTTC
CDR3aa: CASSQDEGYAYNEQFF
j_gene: TRBJ2-1
abundance: many
d_gene: -
v_gene: TRBV4-1

CDR3nt: TGTGCCAGCAGCCCTCTAGCGGGAGAGACGAATGAGCAGTTCTTC
CDR3aa: CASSPLAGETNEQFF
j_gene: TRBJ2-1
abundance: -
d_gene: TRBD2
v_gene: TRBV11-2

CDR3nt: TGTGCCAGCAGCTCGACTAGCGGGGTTCACGAGCAGTACTTC
CDR3aa: CASSSTSGVHEQYF
j_gene: TRBJ2-7
abundance: few
d_gene: TRBD2
v_gene: TRBV7-9

CDR3nt: TGTGCTAGTGGGAAGCCAGGGAGAGCCTACGAGCAGTACTTC
CDR3aa: CASGKPGRAYEQYF
j_gene: TRBJ2-7
abundance: -
d_gene: -
v_gene: TRBV12-5

CDR3nt: TGTGCCAGCAGCTCGGCTAGCGGGATGGAGGAGCAGTACTTC
CDR3aa: CASSSASGMEEQYF
j_gene: TRBJ2-7
abundance: few
d_gene: TRBD2
v_gene: TRBV5-4

CDR3nt: TGTGCCAGCAGCTCCCAGGTCACAGATACGCAGTATTTT
CDR3aa: CASSSQVTDTQYF
j_gene: TRBJ2-3
abundance: many
d_gene: -
v_gene: TRBV5-6

CDR3nt: TGTGCCAGCAGTTACTCGGGACTACTCAATGAGCAGTTCTTC
CDR3aa: CASSYSGLLNEQFF
j_gene: TRBJ2-1
abundance: few
d_gene: TRBD2
v_gene: TRBV6-5

CDR3nt: TGCAGTGCGGTCGGGACTAGCGGGAGGGATGAGCAGTTCTTC
CDR3aa: CSAVGTSGRDEQFF
j_gene: TRBJ2-1
abundance: few
d_gene: TRBD2
v_gene: TRBV20-1

CDR3nt: TGTGCCAGCAGTCCGGGGACTAGCGGGGAAAACGAGCAGTACTTC
CDR3aa: CASSPGTSGENEQYF
j_gene: TRBJ2-7
abundance: many
d_gene: TRBD2
v_gene: TRBV27

CDR3nt: TGTGCCAGCAGCCCCACGGACAGCTACGAGCAGTACTTC
CDR3aa: CASSPTDSYEQYF
j_gene: TRBJ2-7
abundance: -
d_gene: -
v_gene: TRBV7-9

CDR3nt: TGTGCCAGCAGCCGCCCTGGGGAAGATACGCAGTATTTT
CDR3aa: CASSRPGEDTQYF
j_gene: TRBJ2-3
abundance: few
d_gene: -
v_gene: TRBV3-1

CDR3nt: TGTGCCAGCAGCCAAGAAGGGCCTAGCGCTTACCAAGAGACCCAGTACTTC
CDR3aa: CASSQEGPSAYQETQYF
j_gene: TRBJ2-5
abundance: many
d_gene: -
v_gene: TRBV14

CDR3nt: TGTGCCAGCAGCCAGTCACAGCGGGGGGCTAGGAATGAGCAGTTCTTC
CDR3aa: CASSQSQRGARNEQFF
j_gene: TRBJ2-1
abundance: -
d_gene: TRBD2
v_gene: TRBV3-1

CDR3nt: TGTGCCAGCACGGGGGGGAGGAATCAGCCCCAGCATTTT
CDR3aa: CASTGGRNQPQHF
j_gene: TRBJ1-5
abundance: many
d_gene: -
v_gene: TRBV4-2

CDR3nt: TGTGCCAGCAGCCTAGAGGGGGGCGGCAGCTATGGCTACACCTTC
CDR3aa: CASSLEGGGSYGYTF
j_gene: TRBJ1-2
abundance: -
d_gene: -
v_gene: TRBV9

CDR3nt: TGTGCCAGCAAGCGGGACACCAGTTTCTCCTACGAGCAGTACTTC
CDR3aa: CASKRDTSFSYEQYF
j_gene: TRBJ2-7
abundance: many
d_gene: -
v_gene: TRBV6-2/TRBV6-3

CDR3nt: TGTGCCACCGCTCGGGGGGGGGAGACCCAGTACTTC
CDR3aa: CATARGGETQYF
j_gene: TRBJ2-5
abundance: few
d_gene: TRBD2
v_gene: TRBV12-3/TRBV12-4

CDR3nt: TGTGCCAGCAGTTCCTCAGGGGACCTAAGCAATCAGCCCCAGCATTTT
CDR3aa: CASSSSGDLSNQPQHF
j_gene: TRBJ1-5
abundance: few
d_gene: -
v_gene: TRBV28

CDR3nt: TGCAGCGTTTCTACAGGGATTTCCTACAATGAGCAGTTCTTC
CDR3aa: CSVSTGISYNEQFF
j_gene: TRBJ2-1
abundance: many
d_gene: -
v_gene: TRBV29-1

CDR3nt: TGCAGTGCTACCCCCAGTGGAACTCTTTACGAGCAGTACTTC
CDR3aa: CSATPSGTLYEQYF
j_gene: TRBJ2-7
abundance: few
d_gene: -
v_gene: TRBV20-1

CDR3nt: TGTGCCAGCAGTTTTGCGGGGGGGGAGACCCAGTACTTC
CDR3aa: CASSFAGGETQYF
j_gene: TRBJ2-5
abundance: few
d_gene: TRBD2
v_gene: TRBV12-3/TRBV12-4

CDR3nt: TGCGCCAGCAGTGTTGGATCAGGGGCGACTACTGAAGCTTTCTTT
CDR3aa: CASSVGSGATTEAFF
j_gene: TRBJ1-1
abundance: few
d_gene: -
v_gene: TRBV10-2

CDR3nt: TGCGCCAGCAGTGAGAGAACCGGGGAGCTGTTTTTT
CDR3aa: CASSERTGELFF
j_gene: TRBJ2-2
abundance: few
d_gene: -
v_gene: TRBV10-1

CDR3nt: TGCAGTGCTAGAGGCGAGGTAGCGGGAGTCGACGAGCAGTACTTC
CDR3aa: CSARGEVAGVDEQYF
j_gene: TRBJ2-7
abundance: -
d_gene: TRBD2
v_gene: TRBV20-1

CDR3nt: TGTGCCAGCCGGACAGCATTATCCTACGAGCAGTACTTC
CDR3aa: CASRTALSYEQYF
j_gene: TRBJ2-7
abundance: -
d_gene: -
v_gene: TRBV6-1

CDR3nt: TGCAGTGCTAGAGATAATAACAGGGAGGGCGAGCAGTACTTC
CDR3aa: CSARDNNREGEQYF
j_gene: TRBJ2-7
abundance: -
d_gene: -
v_gene: TRBV20-1

CDR3nt: TGTGCCAGCAGCTTAGATTCAGGGCCGTTCAATCAGCCCCAGCATTTT
CDR3aa: CASSLDSGPFNQPQHF
j_gene: TRBJ1-5
abundance: -
d_gene: -
v_gene: TRBV7-9

CDR3nt: TGTGCCACCAGCCACCAATCCCTCGGGGAGACCCAGTACTTC
CDR3aa: CATSHQSLGETQYF
j_gene: TRBJ2-5
abundance: many
d_gene: -
v_gene: TRBV15

CDR3nt: TGCAGCGTCGGGGTGGCAGTTAACGGGGGCTACACCTTC
CDR3aa: CSVGVAVNGGYTF
j_gene: TRBJ1-2
abundance: few
d_gene: -
v_gene: TRBV29-1

CDR3nt: TGTGCCAGCAGCCCCATAGGCGCCGGGGAGCTGTTTTTT
CDR3aa: CASSPIGAGELFF
j_gene: TRBJ2-2
abundance: -
d_gene: -
v_gene: TRBV12-3/TRBV12-4

CDR3nt: TGTGCCAGTAGTTACCCTACAGGGCCCGGGGAGCTGTTTTTT
CDR3aa: CASSYPTGPGELFF
j_gene: TRBJ2-2
abundance: -
d_gene: -
v_gene: TRBV19

CDR3nt: TGTGCCAGTAGTCTCGGGGGGCGCGCTGGCAATCAGCCCCAGCATTTT
CDR3aa: CASSLGGRAGNQPQHF
j_gene: TRBJ1-5
abundance: -
d_gene: -
v_gene: TRBV19

CDR3nt: TGTGCCAGCAGCCCGGGGTCCGATGAGCAGTTCTTC
CDR3aa: CASSPGSDEQFF
j_gene: TRBJ2-1
abundance: -
d_gene: -
v_gene: TRBV5-6

CDR3nt: TGTGCCGGGGGGACAGAGAACACAGATACGCAGTATTTT
CDR3aa: CAGGTENTDTQYF
j_gene: TRBJ2-3
abundance: -
d_gene: -
v_gene: TRBV10-3

CDR3nt: TGTGCCAGCACCCAAGATGCGGGAGGGGCAGATACGCAGTATTTT
CDR3aa: CASTQDAGGADTQYF
j_gene: TRBJ2-3
abundance: -
d_gene: TRBD2
v_gene: TRBV12-3/TRBV12-4

CDR3nt: TGTGCCAGCAGTTTAGGCCCAGTGGGGCAGTACTTC
CDR3aa: CASSLGPVGQYF
j_gene: TRBJ2-7
abundance: few
d_gene: -
v_gene: TRBV12-3/TRBV12-4

CDR3nt: TGTGCCAGCAGTTTCGGAGGCAGAGCTTTCTTT
CDR3aa: CASSFGGRAFF
j_gene: TRBJ1-1
abundance: many
d_gene: -
v_gene: TRBV12-3/TRBV12-4

CDR3nt: TGCAGTGCCAGACTGGACACCCACAGGAGGGATACGCAGTATTTT
CDR3aa: CSARLDTHRRDTQYF
j_gene: TRBJ2-3
abundance: -
d_gene: -
v_gene: TRBV20-1

CDR3nt: TGCGCCAGCAGCTTAGGACTAGACCCCACCTACGAGCAGTACTTC
CDR3aa: CASSLGLDPTYEQYF
j_gene: TRBJ2-7
abundance: -
d_gene: TRBD2
v_gene: TRBV5-1

CDR3nt: TGTGCCAGCAGCTGGAACCCGGGACTAGCACTCGAGCAGTACTTC
CDR3aa: CASSWNPGLALEQYF
j_gene: TRBJ2-7
abundance: -
d_gene: TRBD2
v_gene: TRBV7-6

CDR3nt: TGTGCCAGCAGGCCGGGACTAGCGAGCTCCTACGAGCAGTACTTC
CDR3aa: CASRPGLASSYEQYF
j_gene: TRBJ2-7
abundance: few
d_gene: TRBD2
v_gene: TRBV6-1

CDR3nt: TGCAGCGTTGTCGCGGCAGGAACTACGCAGTACTTC
CDR3aa: CSVVAAGTTQYF
j_gene: TRBJ2-7
abundance: few
d_gene: -
v_gene: TRBV29-1

CDR3nt: TGCAGTGCTAGAATGTGGGACAGGGGCACAGATACGCAGTATTTT
CDR3aa: CSARMWDRGTDTQYF
j_gene: TRBJ2-3
abundance: -
d_gene: TRBD1
v_gene: TRBV20-1

CDR3nt: TGTGCCAGTTCTGCGGCAGCTAATTCCTACGAGCAGTACTTC
CDR3aa: CASSAAANSYEQYF
j_gene: TRBJ2-7
abundance: once
d_gene: -
v_gene: TRBV19

CDR3nt: TGTGCCAGCACCCAACCTTCTGGACAGCCCTACGAGCAGTACTTC
CDR3aa: CASTQPSGQPYEQYF
j_gene: TRBJ2-7
abundance: -
d_gene: -
v_gene: TRBV6-2/TRBV6-3

CDR3nt: TGTGCCAGCAGCTTATGGGGGTACAATGAGCAGTTCTTC
CDR3aa: CASSLWGYNEQFF
j_gene: TRBJ2-1
abundance: -
d_gene: -
v_gene: TRBV11-2

CDR3nt: TGTGCCAGCGGGGACGTCCCGGGACAGGCTACTGGACAGTTCTTC
CDR3aa: CASGDVPGQATGQFF
j_gene: TRBJ2-1
abundance: few
d_gene: TRBD1
v_gene: TRBV6-1

CDR3nt: TGCGCCAGCAGCCAAGATCCCACACAGGGCGGCGAGCAGTACTTC
CDR3aa: CASSQDPTQGGEQYF
j_gene: TRBJ2-7
abundance: many
d_gene: -
v_gene: TRBV4-3